Listed here are 14 T cell receptor beta chains from one sample, sequenced in a study of blood T cell repertoires in COVID-19. Profiling relied on immunoSEQ multiplex PCR, and the TCRdb table lists in-frame clones only, not all of them. The sample carries about 200,000 clones, around four fifths recorded once. Sequenced sample: peripheral blood. These receptors were obtained from a man aged 60 to 69 with COVID-19, enrolled during active disease.

This chain uses TRBV6-4 with TRBJ2-3, with D possibly matching TRBD1 (5 bases). Trimming removed 0 bases at V and 8 bases at J, with 12 bases between. This CDR3 is 14 amino acids long. The germline gives CDR1 MRHNA, CDR2 SNTAGT. The CDR3 sequence: CASSDSTFQGTQYF. In DNA, the CDR3 is TGTGCCAGCAGTGACTCGACCTTCCAGGGTACGCAGTATTTT.

The V call is TRBV2, the J call TRBJ2-3; weak D call: TRBD1 (6 bases). Germline V CDR1 and CDR2: SNHLY, FYNNEI. Trimming cost V 0 bases and J 4 bases, with 14 bases left between them. The CDR3 is 16 amino acids. The CDR3 sequence: CASSEAGTKGADTQYF. CDR3 sequence (DNA): TGTGCCAGCAGTGAAGCCGGGACAAAGGGGGCAGATACGCAGTATTTT.

The rearrangement links TRBV11-3 to TRBJ2-2; 9 nucleotides agree with TRBD1. V lost 5 bases, J lost 6 bases, and 7 bases stayed unmatched. There are 15 residues in the CDR3. Per germline, CDR1 SGHNT and CDR2 YENEEA. CDR3 protein: CASSNDRGRSGELFF. CDR3 bases: TGTGCCAGCAGCAACGACAGGGGGAGGTCCGGGGAGCTGTTTTTT.

The V gene is TRBV3-1 (or the pseudogene TRBV3-2), the J gene TRBJ2-1; 11 nucleotides agree with TRBD1. The CDR3 has 16 amino acids. CDR1 is LGHDT, CDR2 YNNKEL, per germline (reference sequence). V lost 3 bases and J lost 0; bases outside the gene matches: 1. CDR3 protein: CASSQGTGGSYNEQFF. CDR3 DNA: TGTGCCAGCAGCCAGGGGACAGGGGGCTCCTACAATGAGCAGTTCTTC.

J is TRBJ1-2 and V is TRBV2; the D gene is possibly TRBD1 (5 bases). CDR1 and CDR2 (germline): SNHLY, FYNNEI. The CDR3 sequence is 16 residues long. Between the trimmed V and J ends, which lost 5 bases and 2 bases, there was a span of 18 bases. The chain's CDR3 is CASSNAVLTANYGYTF. DNA of the CDR3: TGTGCCAGCAGTAATGCGGTTTTGACAGCAAACTATGGCTACACCTTC. Filled out from reference TRBV2 and TRBJ1-2, the complete variable domain reads EPEVTQTPSHQVTQMGQEVILRCVPISNHLYFYWYRQILGQKVEFLVSFYNNEISEKSEIFDDQFSVERPDGSNFTLKIRSTKLEDSAMYFCASSNAVLTANYGYTFGSGTRLTVV.

J is TRBJ2-3 and V is TRBV28, with D perhaps TRBD2 (6 bases). Germline CDR1 MDHEN, CDR2 SYDVKM. The CDR3 covers 14 residues. V lost 4 bases, J lost 0 bases, and 8 bases lay in between. The CDR3 loop is CASSYGTSTDTQYF. The CDR3 DNA follows: TGTGCCAGCAGTTACGGGACTAGCACAGATACGCAGTATTTT. The full variable domain, with the rest looked up from reference TRBV28 and TRBJ2-3, is DVKVTQSSRYLVKRTGEKVFLECVQDMDHENMFWYRQDPGLGLRLIYFSYDVKMKEKGDIPEGYSVSREKKERFSLILESASTNQTSMYLCASSYGTSTDTQYFGPGTRLTVL.

The chain uses TRBV18 and TRBJ1-5, with 8 bases lining up with TRBD1. Germline V gives CDR1 KGHSH, CDR2 LQKENI. CDR3 length equals 14 residues. V was pared by 6 bases and J by 5 bases, with 6 bases of the junction left unmatched. The CDR3, as DNA: TGTGCCAGCTCGTCCCAGGGGGCGGATCAGCCCCAGCATTTT. Amino acid sequence: CASSSQGADQPQHF.

This chain connects TRBV7-2 to TRBJ1-5; the match to TRBD1 covers 7 bases. J lost 6 bases, V lost 4 bases, and 9 bases had no gene match. The CDR3 is 15 amino acids. Germline CDR1 reads SGHTA; CDR2 reads FQGNSA. The CDR3: CASSSGQPGIQPQHF. The CDR3 DNA sequence: TGTGCCAGCAGCTCGGGACAGCCAGGGATTCAGCCCCAGCATTTT.

The chain links TRBV6-2 or TRBV6-3 to TRBJ1-5; TRBD1 aligns across 8 bases. Germline CDR1 and CDR2: MNHEY and SVGEGT. This CDR3 spans 14 amino acids. After removal of 4 bases from V and 2 bases from J, the junction contained 1 base not matched to a gene. The CDR3 region has the DNA TGTGCCAGCAGTTTGACAGGGGGCAATCAGCCCCAGCATTTT. It translates to CASSLTGGNQPQHF.

V usage is TRBV9 and J usage is TRBJ2-5; 8 positions match TRBD1. V gave up 0 bases and J gave up 5 bases; unmatched junction bases: 6. The CDR3 has 15 amino acids. Germline V gene sequence: CDR1 SGDLS, CDR2 YYNGEE. In nucleotides, the CDR3 is TGTGCCAGCAGCGTAGGGCCAGGGGGCAGGGAGACCCAGTACTTC. Its translation: CASSVGPGGRETQYF.

This clone occurred a few times. This chain uses TRBV28 with TRBJ1-5; possible D gene TRBD1, 5 bases. The germline V gene encodes CDR1 MDHEN and CDR2 SYDVKM. V shed 5 bases and J shed 6 bases, with 8 bases lying between them. CDR3 length: 12 residues. CDR3 region: CASSKGAQPQHF. In nucleotides, the CDR3 is TGTGCCAGCAGTAAAGGGGCTCAGCCCCAGCATTTT.

The chain recombines TRBV4-2 with TRBJ1-2; 11 bases match TRBD1. Looked up from germline, CDR1 is LGHNA and CDR2 is YNFKEQ. V gave up 4 bases and J gave up 2 bases; unmatched junction bases: 3. The CDR3 has 15 residues. The CDR3 protein is CASSPGDRGNYGYTF. In DNA form, the CDR3 reads TGTGCCAGCAGCCCCGGGGACAGGGGGAACTATGGCTACACCTTC.

This clone was found many times. The chain is built from TRBV11-2 and TRBJ2-1; TRBD2 matches 7 bases. Trimming at V came to 0 bases and at J to 6 bases, leaving 5 bases not matched to a gene. There are 15 residues in the CDR3. The germline gives CDR1 SGHAT, CDR2 FQNNGV. The CDR3, as DNA: TGTGCCAGCAGCTTAGAAGGCGGGAGCAGCAATGAGCAGTTCTTC. Protein product: CASSLEGGSSNEQFF.

The rearrangement links TRBV6-2 or TRBV6-3 to TRBJ2-7; 13 nucleotides align to TRBD2. CDR1 MNHEY and CDR2 SVGEGT come from the germline V gene. This CDR3 comprises 19 residues. Losses at the gene ends were 6 bases for V and 2 bases for J; bases not matched to a gene: 16. In nucleotides, the CDR3 is TGTGCCAGCAGCGACCCAGCGGGACTAGCGGGGATCGCAGCCTACGAGCAGTACTTC. This sequence encodes CASSDPAGLAGIAAYEQYF.